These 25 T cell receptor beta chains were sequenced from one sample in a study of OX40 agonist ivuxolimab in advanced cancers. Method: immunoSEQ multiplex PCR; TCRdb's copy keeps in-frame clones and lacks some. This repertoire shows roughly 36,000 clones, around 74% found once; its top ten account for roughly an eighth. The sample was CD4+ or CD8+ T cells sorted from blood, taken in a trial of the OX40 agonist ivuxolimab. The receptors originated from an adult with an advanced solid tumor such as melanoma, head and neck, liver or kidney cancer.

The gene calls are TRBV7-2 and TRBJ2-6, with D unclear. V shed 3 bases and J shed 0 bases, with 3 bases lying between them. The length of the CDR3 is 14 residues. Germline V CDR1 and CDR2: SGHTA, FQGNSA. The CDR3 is CASSFISGANVLTF. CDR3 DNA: TGTGCCAGCAGCTTTATCTCTGGGGCCAACGTCCTGACTTTC.

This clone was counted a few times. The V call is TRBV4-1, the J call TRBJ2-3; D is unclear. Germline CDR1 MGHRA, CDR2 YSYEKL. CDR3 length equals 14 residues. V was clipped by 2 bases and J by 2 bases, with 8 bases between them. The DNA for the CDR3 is TGCGCCAGCAGCCAACTTTACTACACAGATACGCAGTATTTT. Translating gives CASSQLYYTDTQYF.

The CDR3 DNA reads as TGTGCCAGTATCGGGGGACATCGGAACACTGAAGCTTTCTTT. Amino acids: CASIGGHRNTEAFF. The chain links TRBV19 to TRBJ1-1; D may be TRBD1 (6 bases). This CDR3 is built from 14 residues. Between the trimmed V and J ends, which lost 7 bases and 1 base, there was a span of 13 bases. Germline lookup yields CDR1 LNHDA and CDR2 SQIVND (reference sequence). The full variable domain, with the rest looked up from reference TRBV19 and TRBJ1-1, is DGGITQSPKYLFRKEGQNVTLSCEQNLNHDAMYWYRQDPGQGLRLIYYSQIVNDFQKGDIAEGYSVSREKKESFPLTVTSAQKNPTAFYLCASIGGHRNTEAFFGQGTRLTVV.

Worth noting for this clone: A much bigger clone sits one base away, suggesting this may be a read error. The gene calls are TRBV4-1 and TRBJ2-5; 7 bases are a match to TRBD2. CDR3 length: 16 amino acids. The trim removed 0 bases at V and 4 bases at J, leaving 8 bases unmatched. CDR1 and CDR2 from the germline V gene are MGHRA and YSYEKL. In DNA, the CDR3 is TGCGCCAGCAGCCAAGAATTTGGCGGGGGAGGAGAGACCCAGTACTTC. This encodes CASSQEFGGGGETQYF.

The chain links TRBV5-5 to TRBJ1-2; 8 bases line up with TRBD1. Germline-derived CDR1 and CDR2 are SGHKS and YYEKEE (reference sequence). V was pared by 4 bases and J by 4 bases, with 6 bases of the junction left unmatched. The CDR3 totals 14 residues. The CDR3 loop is CASSPGTGSYGYTF. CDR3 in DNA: TGTGCCAGCAGCCCCGGGACAGGCTCCTATGGCTACACCTTC.

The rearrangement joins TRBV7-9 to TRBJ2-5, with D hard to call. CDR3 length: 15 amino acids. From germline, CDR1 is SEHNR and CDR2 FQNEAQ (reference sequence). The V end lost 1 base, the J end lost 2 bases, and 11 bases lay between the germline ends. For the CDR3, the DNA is TGTGCCAGCAGCTTAGATCTTGGAGCACAAGAGACCCAGTACTTC. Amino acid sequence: CASSLDLGAQETQYF.

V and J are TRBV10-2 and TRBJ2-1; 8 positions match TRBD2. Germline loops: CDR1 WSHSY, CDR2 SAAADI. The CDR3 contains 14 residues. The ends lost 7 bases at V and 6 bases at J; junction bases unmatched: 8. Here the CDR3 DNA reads TGCGCCAGCAACCCCGGGACTAGATCCAATGAGCAGTTCTTC. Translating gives CASNPGTRSNEQFF.

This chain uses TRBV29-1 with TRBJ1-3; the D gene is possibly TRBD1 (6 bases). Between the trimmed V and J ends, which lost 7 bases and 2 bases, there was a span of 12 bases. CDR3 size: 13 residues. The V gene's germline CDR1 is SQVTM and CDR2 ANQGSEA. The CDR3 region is CSADEGAGNTIYF. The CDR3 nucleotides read TGCAGCGCCGATGAGGGGGCTGGAAACACCATATATTTT.

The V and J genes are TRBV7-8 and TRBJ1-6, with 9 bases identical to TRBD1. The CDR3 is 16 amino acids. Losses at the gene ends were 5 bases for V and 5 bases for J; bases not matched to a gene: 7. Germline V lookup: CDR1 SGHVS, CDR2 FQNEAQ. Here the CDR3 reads CASSRPDRGNNSPLHF. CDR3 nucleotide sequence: TGTGCCAGCAGCCGACCGGACAGGGGAAATAATTCACCCCTCCACTTT.

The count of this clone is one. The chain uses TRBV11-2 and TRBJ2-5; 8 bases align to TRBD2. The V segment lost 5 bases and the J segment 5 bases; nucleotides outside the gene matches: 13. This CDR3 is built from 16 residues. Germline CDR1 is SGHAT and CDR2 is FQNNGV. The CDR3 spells CASSGPPGGARETQYF. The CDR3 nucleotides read TGTGCCAGCAGCGGACCCCCGGGAGGGGCCAGGGAGACCCAGTACTTC. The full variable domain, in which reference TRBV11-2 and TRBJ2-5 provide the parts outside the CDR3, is EAGVAQSPRYKIIEKRQSVAFWCNPISGHATLYWYQQILGQGPKLLIQFQNNGVVDDSQLPKDRFSAERLKGVDSTLKIQPAKLEDSAVYLCASSGPPGGARETQYFGPGTRLLVL.

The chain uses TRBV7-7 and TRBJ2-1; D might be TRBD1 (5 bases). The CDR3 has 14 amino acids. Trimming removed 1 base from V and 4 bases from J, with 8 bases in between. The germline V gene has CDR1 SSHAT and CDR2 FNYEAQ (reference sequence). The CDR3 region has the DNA TGTGCCAGCAGCTTAGGGGGCCCTTACAATGAGCAGTTCTTC. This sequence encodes CASSLGGPYNEQFF.

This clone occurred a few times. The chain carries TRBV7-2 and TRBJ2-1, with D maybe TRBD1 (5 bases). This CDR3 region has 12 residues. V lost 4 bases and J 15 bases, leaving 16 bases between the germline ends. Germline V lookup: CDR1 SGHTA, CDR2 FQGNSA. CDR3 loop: CASSSFGQVLFF. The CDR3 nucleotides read TGTGCCAGCAGCTCCTTTGGACAAGTCTTGTTCTTC.

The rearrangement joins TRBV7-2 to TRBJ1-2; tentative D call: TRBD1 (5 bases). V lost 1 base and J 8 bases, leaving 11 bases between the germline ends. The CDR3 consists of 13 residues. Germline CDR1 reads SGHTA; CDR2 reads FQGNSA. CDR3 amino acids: CASSLEPGHGYTF. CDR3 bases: TGTGCCAGCAGCTTAGAACCAGGGCACGGCTACACCTTC.

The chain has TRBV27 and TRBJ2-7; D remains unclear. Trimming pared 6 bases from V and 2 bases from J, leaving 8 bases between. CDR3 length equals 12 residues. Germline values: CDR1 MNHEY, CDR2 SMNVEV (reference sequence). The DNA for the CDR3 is TGTGCCAGCAGGTCGGGCGCCTACGAGCAGTACTTC. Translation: CASRSGAYEQYF.

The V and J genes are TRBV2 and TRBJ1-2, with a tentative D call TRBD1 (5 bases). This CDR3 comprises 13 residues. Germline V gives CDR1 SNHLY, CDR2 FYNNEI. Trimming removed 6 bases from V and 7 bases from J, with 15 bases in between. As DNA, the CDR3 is TGTGCCAGCAGGGGACTACCTGGCGGTGGCTACACCTTC. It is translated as CASRGLPGGGYTF. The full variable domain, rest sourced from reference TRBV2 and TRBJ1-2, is EPEVTQTPSHQVTQMGQEVILRCVPISNHLYFYWYRQILGQKVEFLVSFYNNEISEKSEIFDDQFSVERPDGSNFTLKIRSTKLEDSAMYFCASRGLPGGGYTFGSGTRLTVV.

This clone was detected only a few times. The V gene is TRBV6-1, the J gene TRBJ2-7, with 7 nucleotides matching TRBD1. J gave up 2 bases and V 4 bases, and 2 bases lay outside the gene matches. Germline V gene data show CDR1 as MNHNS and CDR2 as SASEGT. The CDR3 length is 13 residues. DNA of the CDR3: TGTGCCAGCAGTGTAGACAGGGCCTACGAGCAGTACTTC. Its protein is CASSVDRAYEQYF.

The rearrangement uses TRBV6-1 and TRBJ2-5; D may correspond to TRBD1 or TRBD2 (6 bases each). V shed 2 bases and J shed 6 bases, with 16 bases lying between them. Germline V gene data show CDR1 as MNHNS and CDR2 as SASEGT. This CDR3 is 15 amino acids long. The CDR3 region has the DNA TGTGCCAGCAGTGAACGGGGGCGTGAGACACAGACCCAGTACTTC. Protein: CASSERGRETQTQYF.

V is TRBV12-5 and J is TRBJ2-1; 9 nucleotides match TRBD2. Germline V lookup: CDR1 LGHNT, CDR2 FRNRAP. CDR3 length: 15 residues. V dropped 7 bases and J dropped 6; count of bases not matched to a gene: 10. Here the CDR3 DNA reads TGTGCTAGTGCCCTTTTAGCGGGGGTCGTCAATGAGCAGTTCTTC. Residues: CASALLAGVVNEQFF. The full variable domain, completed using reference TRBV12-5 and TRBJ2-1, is DARVTQTPRHKVTEMGQEVTMRCQPILGHNTVFWYRQTMMQGLELLAYFRNRAPLDDSGMPKDRFSAEMPDATLATLKIQPSEPRDSAVYFCASALLAGVVNEQFFGPGTRLTVL.

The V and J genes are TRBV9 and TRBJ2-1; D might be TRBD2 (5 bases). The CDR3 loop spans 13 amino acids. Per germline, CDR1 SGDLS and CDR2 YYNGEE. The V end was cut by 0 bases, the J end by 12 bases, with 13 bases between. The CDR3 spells CASSVVGASGQFF. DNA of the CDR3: TGTGCCAGCAGCGTAGTGGGAGCTAGTGGGCAGTTCTTC.

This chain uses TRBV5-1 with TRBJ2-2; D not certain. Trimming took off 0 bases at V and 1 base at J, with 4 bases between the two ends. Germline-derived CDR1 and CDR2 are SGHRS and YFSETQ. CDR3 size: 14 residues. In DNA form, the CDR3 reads TGCGCCAGCAGCTTGGACGGGAACACCGGGGAGCTGTTTTTT. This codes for CASSLDGNTGELFF.

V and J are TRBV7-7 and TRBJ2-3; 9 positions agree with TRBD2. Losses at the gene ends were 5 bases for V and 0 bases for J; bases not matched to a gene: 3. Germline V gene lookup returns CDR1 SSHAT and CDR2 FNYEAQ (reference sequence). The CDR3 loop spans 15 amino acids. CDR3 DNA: TGTGCCAGCAGCCCTAGCGGGAAGAGCACAGATACGCAGTATTTT. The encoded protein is CASSPSGKSTDTQYF.

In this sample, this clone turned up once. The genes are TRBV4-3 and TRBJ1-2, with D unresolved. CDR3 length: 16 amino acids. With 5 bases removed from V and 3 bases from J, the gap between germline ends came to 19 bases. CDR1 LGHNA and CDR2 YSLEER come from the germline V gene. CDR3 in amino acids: CASSGEEGFSDYGYTF. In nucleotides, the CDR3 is TGCGCCAGCAGCGGGGAGGAGGGTTTTAGTGACTATGGCTACACCTTC.

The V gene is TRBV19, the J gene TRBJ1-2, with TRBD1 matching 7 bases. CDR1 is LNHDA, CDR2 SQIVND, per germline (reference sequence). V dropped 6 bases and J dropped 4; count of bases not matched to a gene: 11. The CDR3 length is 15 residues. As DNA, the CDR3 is TGTGCCAGTAGCACTTATACCGGGACAGCCTATGGCTACACCTTC. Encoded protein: CASSTYTGTAYGYTF.

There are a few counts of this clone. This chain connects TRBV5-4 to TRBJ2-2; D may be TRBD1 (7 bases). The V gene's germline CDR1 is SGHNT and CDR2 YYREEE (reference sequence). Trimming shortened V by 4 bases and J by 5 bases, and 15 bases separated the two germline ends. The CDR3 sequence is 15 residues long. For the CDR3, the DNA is TGTGCCAGCAGCCCTGGGGCAGGGGGGACCGGGGAGCTGTTTTTT. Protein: CASSPGAGGTGELFF.

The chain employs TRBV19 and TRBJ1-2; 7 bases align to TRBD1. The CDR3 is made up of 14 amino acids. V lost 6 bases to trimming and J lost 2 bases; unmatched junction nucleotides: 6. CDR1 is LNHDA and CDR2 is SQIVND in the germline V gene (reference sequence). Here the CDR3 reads CASRYRGQNYGYTF. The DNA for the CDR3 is TGTGCCAGTAGGTATAGGGGGCAGAACTATGGCTACACCTTC.